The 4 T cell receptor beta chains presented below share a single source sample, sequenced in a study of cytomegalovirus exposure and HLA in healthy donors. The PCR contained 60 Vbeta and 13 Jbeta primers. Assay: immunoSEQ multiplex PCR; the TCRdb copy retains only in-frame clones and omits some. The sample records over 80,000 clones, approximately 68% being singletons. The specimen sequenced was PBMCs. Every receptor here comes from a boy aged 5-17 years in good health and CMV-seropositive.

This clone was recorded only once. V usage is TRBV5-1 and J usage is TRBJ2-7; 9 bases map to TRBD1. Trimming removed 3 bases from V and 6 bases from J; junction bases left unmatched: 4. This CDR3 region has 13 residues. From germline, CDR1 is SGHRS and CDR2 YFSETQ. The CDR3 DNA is TGCGCCAGCAGCTCGGTGACAGGGGGCGAGCAGTACTTC. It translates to CASSSVTGGEQYF.

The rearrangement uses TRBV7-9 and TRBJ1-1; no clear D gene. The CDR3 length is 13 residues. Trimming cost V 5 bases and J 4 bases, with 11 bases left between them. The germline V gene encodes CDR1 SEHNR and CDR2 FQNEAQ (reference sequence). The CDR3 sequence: CASSGLEGTEAFF. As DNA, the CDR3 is TGTGCCAGCAGCGGGTTGGAGGGCACTGAAGCTTTCTTT.

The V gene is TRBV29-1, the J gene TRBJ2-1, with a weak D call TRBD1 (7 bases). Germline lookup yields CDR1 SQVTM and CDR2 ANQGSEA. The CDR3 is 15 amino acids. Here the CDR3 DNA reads TGCGGGGGGACAGCCGCCCAAAGCTCCTACAATGAGCAGTTCTTC. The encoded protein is CGGTAAQSSYNEQFF.

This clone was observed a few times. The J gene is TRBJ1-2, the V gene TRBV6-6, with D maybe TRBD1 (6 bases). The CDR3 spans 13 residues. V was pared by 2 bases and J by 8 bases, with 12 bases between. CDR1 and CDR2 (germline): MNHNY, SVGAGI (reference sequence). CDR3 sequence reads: CASSYVGAQGYTF. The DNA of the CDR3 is TGTGCCAGCAGTTACGTGGGGGCGCAAGGCTACACCTTC.